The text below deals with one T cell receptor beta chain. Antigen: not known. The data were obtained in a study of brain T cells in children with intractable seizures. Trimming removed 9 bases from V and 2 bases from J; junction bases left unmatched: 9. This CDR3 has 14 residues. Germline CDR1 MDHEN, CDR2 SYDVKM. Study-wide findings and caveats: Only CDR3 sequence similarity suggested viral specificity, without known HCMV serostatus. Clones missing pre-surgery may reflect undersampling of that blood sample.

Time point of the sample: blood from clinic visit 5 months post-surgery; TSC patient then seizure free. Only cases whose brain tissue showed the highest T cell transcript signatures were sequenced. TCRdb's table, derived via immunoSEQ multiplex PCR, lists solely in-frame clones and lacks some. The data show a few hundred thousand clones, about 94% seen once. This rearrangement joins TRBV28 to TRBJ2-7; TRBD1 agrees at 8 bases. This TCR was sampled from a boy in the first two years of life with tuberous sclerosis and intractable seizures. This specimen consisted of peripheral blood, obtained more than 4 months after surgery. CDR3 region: CASRAETGAYEQYF. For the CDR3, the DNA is TGTGCCAGTAGGGCCGAGACAGGGGCCTACGAGCAGTACTTC.